This T cell receptor (beta chain) was retrieved from a study of cytomegalovirus exposure and HLA in healthy donors. The assay was immunoSEQ multiplex PCR, and TCRdb's table has in-frame clones only and misses some. The data show 200,000 to 250,000 clones, around 86% seen once. CDR3 length: 14 amino acids. V was pared by 2 bases and J by 6 bases, with 0 bases of the junction left unmatched. Germline V gene sequence: CDR1 MRHNA, CDR2 SNTAGT. This clone was seen at least ten times. V is TRBV6-4 and J is TRBJ2-1, with 11 bases identical to TRBD1. Sequenced sample: PBMCs. The TCR sequence derives from a woman younger than 30 in good health and CMV-seropositive. CDR3 amino acids: CASSDGTGGNEQFF. In DNA, the CDR3 is TGTGCCAGCAGTGACGGGACAGGGGGCAATGAGCAGTTCTTC.